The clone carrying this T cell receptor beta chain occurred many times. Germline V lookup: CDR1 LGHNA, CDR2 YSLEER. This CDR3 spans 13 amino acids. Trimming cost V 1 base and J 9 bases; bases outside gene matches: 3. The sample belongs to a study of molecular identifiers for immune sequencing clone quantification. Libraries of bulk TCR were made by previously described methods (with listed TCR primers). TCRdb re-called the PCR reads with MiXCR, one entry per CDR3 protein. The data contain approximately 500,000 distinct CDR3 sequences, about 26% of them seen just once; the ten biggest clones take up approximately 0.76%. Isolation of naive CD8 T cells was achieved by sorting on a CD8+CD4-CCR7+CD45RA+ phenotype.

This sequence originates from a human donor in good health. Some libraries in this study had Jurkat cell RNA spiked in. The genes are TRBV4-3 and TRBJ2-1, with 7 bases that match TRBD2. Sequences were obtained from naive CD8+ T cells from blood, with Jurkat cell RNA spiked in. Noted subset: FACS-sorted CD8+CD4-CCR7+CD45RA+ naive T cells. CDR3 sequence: CASSQVASGEQFF. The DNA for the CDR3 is TGCGCCAGCAGCCAAGTTGCTAGCGGTGAGCAGTTCTTC.